The 15 T cell receptor beta chains listed next were all sequenced from one sample in a study of blood T cell repertoires in COVID-19. Clones were read by immunoSEQ multiplex PCR, and TCRdb kept only the in-frame ones, dropping some. The sample lists under 75,000 clones; about three quarters were seen once. Sequencing was done on a sample of peripheral blood. All receptors come from a woman of 80 years or more with acute or convalescent COVID-19.

This chain connects TRBV7-9 to TRBJ2-7; a weak D match, TRBD1 (6 bases). Trimming took off 3 bases at V and 6 bases at J, with 15 bases between the two ends. The CDR3 loop spans 14 amino acids. CDR1 is SEHNR, CDR2 FQNEAQ, per germline (reference sequence). The CDR3 region has the DNA TGTGCCAGCAGCTTTCTGGGGGCGCAATCCGAGCAGTACTTC. Its translation is CASSFLGAQSEQYF.

The chain combines TRBV11-2 with TRBJ2-1; tentative D call: TRBD2 (5 bases). The CDR3 spans 15 residues. Germline values: CDR1 SGHAT, CDR2 FQNNGV. The V gene lost 4 bases and the J gene lost 5 bases, with 15 bases spanning the gap. In DNA, the CDR3 is TGTGCCAGCAGCTCGAGACCCCGGGGTGACAATGAGCAGTTCTTC. Translation gives CASSSRPRGDNEQFF.

The V call is TRBV11-2, the J call TRBJ2-1; a weak D match, TRBD2 (5 bases). Trimming removed 4 bases from V and 4 bases from J, with 17 bases in between. The CDR3 has 16 residues. From germline, CDR1 is SGHAT and CDR2 FQNNGV. The CDR3 sequence: CASSSGGEAAYNEQFF. DNA of the CDR3: TGTGCCAGCAGCTCCGGTGGTGAAGCGGCGTACAATGAGCAGTTCTTC.

V gene TRBV4-3 combines with J gene TRBJ1-2, with D possibly TRBD1 on 6 matching bases. This CDR3 has 16 residues. Per germline, CDR1 LGHNA and CDR2 YSLEER. V lost 0 bases to trimming and J lost 4 bases, with 15 bases between them. The CDR3 loop is CASSQDWWGLVYGYTF. The CDR3 nucleotides read TGCGCCAGCAGCCAAGATTGGTGGGGGCTGGTCTATGGCTACACCTTC.

The table lists this clone with a few counts. V gene TRBV7-9 combines with J gene TRBJ1-5, with 9 positions matching TRBD1. Germline values: CDR1 SEHNR, CDR2 FQNEAQ (reference sequence). The CDR3 is 17 residues long. V shed 5 bases and J 5 bases; nucleotides not matched to a gene: 13. Written as DNA, the CDR3 is TGTGCCAGCAGCCGGGACAGGGCCTACTCGAATGATCAGCCCCAGCATTTT. Protein product: CASSRDRAYSNDQPQHF. Supplemented by reference TRBV7-9 and TRBJ1-5, the full variable domain reads DTGVSQNPRHKITKRGQNVTFRCDPISEHNRLYWYRQTLGQGPEFLTYFQNEAQLEKSRLLSDRFSAERPKGSFSTLEIQRTEQGDSAMYLCASSRDRAYSNDQPQHFGDGTRLSIL.

This clone appeared once. V is TRBV28 and J is TRBJ1-1, with 9 positions matching TRBD1. With V trimmed by 5 bases and J by 3 bases, 4 bases remained unmatched. Germline loops: CDR1 MDHEN, CDR2 SYDVKM. The CDR3 contains 14 residues. CDR3 in amino acids: CASSDHRGHTEAFF. In nucleotides, the CDR3 is TGTGCCAGCAGTGACCACAGGGGGCACACTGAAGCTTTCTTT.

V usage is TRBV7-8 and J usage is TRBJ1-2; 7 bases map to TRBD1. CDR3 length: 15 residues. V lost 6 bases and J lost 2; bases outside the gene matches: 9. Looked up from germline, CDR1 is SGHVS and CDR2 is FQNEAQ. The CDR3 DNA is TGTGCCAGCAGTTCAAGACAGGGACCCAACTATGGCTACACCTTC. Its translation: CASSSRQGPNYGYTF.

This sequence joins TRBV2 and TRBJ1-3; D unclear. V gave up 5 bases and J gave up 1 base, with 12 bases separating them. CDR1 is SNHLY, CDR2 FYNNEI, per germline. This CDR3 has 15 amino acids. Here the CDR3 DNA reads TGTGCCAGCAGTCTTGGCAGTTATTCTGGAAACACCATATATTTT. Its translation is CASSLGSYSGNTIYF.

The chain recombines TRBV7-2 with TRBJ2-3; 10 positions match TRBD2. V dropped 2 bases and J dropped 0; count of bases not matched to a gene: 5. The CDR3 contains 17 residues. Germline values: CDR1 SGHTA, CDR2 FQGNSA. The CDR3 sequence: CASSLRLAGVSTDTQYF. In DNA form, the CDR3 reads TGTGCCAGCAGCTTAAGGCTAGCGGGGGTTAGCACAGATACGCAGTATTTT. Drawing the rest from reference TRBV7-2 and TRBJ2-3, the complete variable domain is GAGVSQSPSNKVTEKGKDVELRCDPISGHTALYWYRQSLGQGLEFLIYFQGNSAPDKSGLPSDRFSAERTGGSVSTLTIQRTQQEDSAVYLCASSLRLAGVSTDTQYFGPGTRLTVL.

This chain connects TRBV30 to TRBJ1-1; D unclear. Trimming took 0 bases from V and 2 from J, leaving 13 bases between them. This CDR3 contains 15 residues. The germline CDR1 and CDR2 sequences are GTSNPN and SVGIG (reference sequence). The CDR3, as DNA: TGTGCCTGGAGTGTACTAGGGATAGCTAACACTGAAGCTTTCTTT. This translates into CAWSVLGIANTEAFF.

The V call is TRBV6-5, the J call TRBJ1-6; D gene ambiguous. The CDR3 loop spans 13 amino acids. Per the germline V gene, CDR1 is MNHEY and CDR2 is SVGAGI. Trimming left V 10 bases short and J 6 bases short, with 13 bases between. CDR3 in amino acids: CATATMANSPLHF. CDR3 DNA sequence: TGTGCCACCGCCACAATGGCTAATTCACCCCTCCACTTT.

The chain carries TRBV24-1 and TRBJ1-5, with 8 nucleotides matching TRBD1. With 5 bases clipped from V and 2 bases from J, the junction kept 4 bases outside the gene matches. CDR3 length: 15 residues. Looked up from germline, CDR1 is KGHDR and CDR2 is SFDVKD. The CDR3 sequence is CATSGTGFGNQPQHF. The CDR3, as DNA: TGTGCCACCAGTGGGACAGGGTTTGGCAATCAGCCCCAGCATTTT.

The CDR3 nucleotides are TGTGCCAGCAGCCCCCTAGGGCGGGAGGACAATGAGCAGTTCTTC. Its protein is CASSPLGREDNEQFF. V is TRBV7-3 and J is TRBJ2-1; 8 bases fit TRBD2. V lost 5 bases to trimming and J lost 5 bases; unmatched junction nucleotides: 8. The length of the CDR3 is 15 residues. Germline CDR1 and CDR2: SGHTA and FQGTGA. Using reference TRBV7-3 and TRBJ2-1 for the parts outside the CDR3, the full variable domain is GAGVSQTPSNKVTEKGKYVELRCDPISGHTALYWYRQSLGQGPEFLIYFQGTGAADDSGLPNDRFFAVRPEGSVSTLKIQRTERGDSAVYLCASSPLGREDNEQFFGPGTRLTVL.

This chain uses TRBV29-1 with TRBJ1-4, with a possible D match to TRBD1 (5 bases). The CDR3 sequence is 12 residues long. V lost 5 bases and J lost 8, with 12 bases in between. The germline CDR1 and CDR2 sequences are SQVTM and ANQGSEA. The CDR3 protein is CSVPGQGEKLFF. The CDR3 region has the DNA TGCAGCGTTCCTGGGCAGGGAGAAAAACTGTTTTTT.

The chain uses TRBV5-1 and TRBJ2-7; 10 nucleotides line up with TRBD2. Germline V gene data show CDR1 as SGHRS and CDR2 as YFSETQ. There are 16 residues in the CDR3. V lost 4 bases to trimming and J lost 10 bases; unmatched junction nucleotides: 17. CDR3 coding DNA: TGCGCCAGCAGCCCGCCGGGACTAGCGTCTCTGGGCTATCAGTACTTC. Translated, it gives CASSPPGLASLGYQYF.